This T cell receptor (beta chain) was recovered during a study of T cells in Graves' hyperthyroidism and ophthalmopathy. This CDR3 is built from 17 residues. J gave up 0 bases and V 4 bases, and 6 bases lay outside the gene matches. The germline V gene encodes CDR1 SGHTA and CDR2 FQGTGA. Researchers took RNA transcripts and amplified the TCR beta CDR3 regions from them. First-round RT-PCR with HTBI primers amplified the TCR CDR3 region. MiXCR, applied by TCRdb to the multiplex PCR reads, yields one record per CDR3 protein. Of about 270,000 distinct CDR3 sequences detected, roughly a quarter appear once; the ten largest clones hold roughly 35%. This clonotype occurred many times.

The sequence derives from a woman aged 40-49 years with Graves' ophthalmopathy. The sequenced sample consisted of blood. The rearrangement links TRBV7-3 to TRBJ2-2; 9 bases fit TRBD1. The CDR3 DNA reads TGTGCCAGCAGCTCCGCCGGGACAGGGACGAACACCGGGGAGCTGTTTTTT. Translated, it gives CASSSAGTGTNTGELFF.